The entry below describes one T cell receptor (beta chain). Profiling relied on immunoSEQ multiplex PCR, and the TCRdb table lists in-frame clones only, not all of them. The table has approximately 3,200 clones, around 67% seen once. Treatment was busulfan-fludarabine conditioning, a marrow graft, and cyclophosphamide on days +3 and +4. J was trimmed by 8 bases and V by 6 bases; bases with no gene match: 4. CDR1 is LNHDA, CDR2 SQIVND, per germline (reference sequence). The CDR3 is 12 amino acids. The data are from a study of T cells after posttransplantation cyclophosphamide. The chain employs TRBV19 and TRBJ2-1; TRBD2 aligns across 7 bases. This receptor was identified in a female patient aged 45-65 years who received an allogeneic stem cell transplant from a related donor, was CMV-positive, and had no GVHD. Some T cells may be transferred from the graft donor. Sample: PBMCs, taken after allogeneic stem cell transplant with posttransplant cyclophosphamide. CDR3 loop: CASSRTSDEQFF. The CDR3 bases are TGTGCCAGTAGCCGGACTAGTGATGAGCAGTTCTTC.